The text below deals with one T cell receptor (beta chain). The data stem from a study of blood T cell repertoires in COVID-19. About the research overall: Acute and convalescent COVID-19 specimens originated in the United States, Italy and Spain. PBMCs, B-cell-depleted T cells, or T cells were the source of the cDNA or gDNA that made up the material.

Trimming cost V 0 bases and J 7 bases, with 15 bases left between them. Germline V CDR1 and CDR2: SGHTA, FQGNSA. This CDR3 comprises 15 residues. The authors' processing: The assay estimated nucleated cells by amplifying reference gene primers. TCRdb's table, derived via immunoSEQ multiplex PCR, lists solely in-frame clones and lacks some. V, J and clone size reflect that table, while D and trimming were determined from the DNA. The profile shows more than 250,000 clones, over 75% of them singletons. What was sequenced was peripheral blood. This chain connects TRBV7-2 to TRBJ1-2; D may be TRBD1 (6 bases). The source of this sequence is a man in his forties or fifties with active or convalescent COVID-19. The CDR3 DNA follows: TGTGCCAGCAGCTTAGCGAGGGGCAGGGGATTTGGCTACACCTTC. It is translated as CASSLARGRGFGYTF.